This entry lists 16 T cell receptor beta chains sequenced from one sample in a study of shared clonotypes between healthy human individuals. Naive CD8 cells comprised CD45RO-negative, CCR7-positively selected cells, excluding terminally differentiated effector memory CD45RA+ cells. The assay was immunoSEQ multiplex PCR, and TCRdb's table has in-frame clones only and misses some. The data show about 2.2 million clones, over 85% seen once. Input material: naive CD8+ T cells from PBMCs. These receptors came from a man aged 18 to 30 in good health. Some clones in this sample may be carry-over from other donors' samples.

This chain links TRBV19 with TRBJ2-7; D is unresolved. In germline, CDR1 is LNHDA, CDR2 SQIVND (reference sequence). This CDR3 region has 13 residues. Trimming took 2 bases from V and 7 from J, leaving 12 bases between them. The DNA of the CDR3 is TGTGCCAGTAGTATATTAGGGCCGGCTGAGCAGTACTTC. The encoded protein is CASSILGPAEQYF.

This clone showed up just a few times. The chain carries TRBV7-9 and TRBJ1-2, with D perhaps TRBD1 (5 bases). Trimming took 8 bases from V and 2 from J, leaving 12 bases between them. CDR1 SEHNR and CDR2 FQNEAQ come from the germline V gene (reference sequence). This CDR3 has 13 amino acids. Here the CDR3 DNA reads TGTGCCAGCGGGGACGGGAGAAACTATGGCTACACCTTC. This codes for CASGDGRNYGYTF.

The rearrangement joins TRBV11-2 to TRBJ1-1; TRBD1 might be the D (6 bases). CDR1 and CDR2 from the germline V gene are SGHAT and FQNNGV. This CDR3 is built from 17 residues. Trimming took off 2 bases at V and 6 bases at J, with 22 bases between the two ends. CDR3 protein: CASSLPRLRQANAEAFF. The CDR3 DNA reads TGTGCCAGCAGCTTACCCCGACTACGACAGGCAAACGCTGAAGCTTTCTTT.

This chain connects TRBV4-1 to TRBJ2-2, with D tentatively TRBD2 (5 bases). V lost 0 bases, J lost 6 bases, and 8 bases lay in between. The V gene's germline CDR1 is MGHRA and CDR2 YSYEKL. This CDR3 has 14 amino acids. The CDR3 DNA reads as TGCGCCAGCAGCCAAGATCCGAGGGCCGGGGAGCTGTTTTTT. It specifies CASSQDPRAGELFF.

The chain carries TRBV30 and TRBJ2-7; no definite D call. Per germline, CDR1 GTSNPN and CDR2 SVGIG (reference sequence). The V and J ends lost 0 bases and 4 bases respectively, with 22 bases between them. The CDR3 is 17 amino acids. CDR3: CAWSVGPYADIVYEQYF. The CDR3 DNA sequence: TGTGCCTGGAGTGTAGGGCCGTACGCTGATATTGTTTACGAGCAGTACTTC. Drawing the rest from reference TRBV30 and TRBJ2-7, the complete variable domain is SQTIHQWPATLVQPVGSPLSLECTVEGTSNPNLYWYRQAAGRGLQLLFYSVGIGQISSEVPQNLSASRPQDRQFILSSKKLLLSDSGFYLCAWSVGPYADIVYEQYFGPGTRLTVT.

V is TRBV4-1 and J is TRBJ2-5; possibly TRBD1 for D (6 bases). V shed 0 bases and J shed 5 bases, with 13 bases lying between them. Germline V gene sequence: CDR1 MGHRA, CDR2 YSYEKL. The CDR3 sequence is 15 residues long. CDR3 bases: TGCGCCAGCAGCCAAGATATAGGGGGTTTGGAGACCCAGTACTTC. Translated: CASSQDIGGLETQYF.

The V gene is TRBV4-1, the J gene TRBJ2-7; 8 bases line up with TRBD1. V shed 1 base, J shed 2 bases, and the junction held 4 bases outside the gene matches. Germline loops: CDR1 MGHRA, CDR2 YSYEKL. This CDR3 has 15 residues. In DNA form, the CDR3 reads TGCGCCAGCAGCCAAGGGACAGGGTGGACCTACGAGCAGTACTTC. The encoded protein is CASSQGTGWTYEQYF.

This chain links TRBV5-4 with TRBJ1-2, with 7 nucleotides matching TRBD1. The CDR3 sequence is 16 residues long. Trimming at V came to 0 bases and at J to 7 bases, leaving 12 bases not matched to a gene. The germline gives CDR1 SGHNT, CDR2 YYREEE (reference sequence). CDR3 amino acids: CASSLAIREGAFGYTF. The CDR3 DNA is TGTGCCAGCAGCTTGGCGATTAGGGAGGGGGCGTTTGGCTACACCTTC.

In the case of this clone: This same CDR3 is encoded by further DNA sequences in the sample. This chain links TRBV7-2 with TRBJ2-2; D remains ambiguous. This CDR3 is built from 13 residues. The germline V gene encodes CDR1 SGHTA and CDR2 FQGNSA. V dropped 6 bases and J dropped 6 bases, with 11 bases sitting between them. The CDR3 is CASSPLGPGELFF. CDR3 nucleotides: TGTGCCAGCAGTCCCCTAGGGCCCGGGGAGCTGTTTTTT.

The rearrangement links TRBV11-2 to TRBJ2-7; TRBD2 matches 8 bases. V shed 6 bases and J 3 bases; nucleotides not matched to a gene: 10. The CDR3 runs to 15 residues. Germline V gene data show CDR1 as SGHAT and CDR2 as FQNNGV. CDR3 in amino acids: CASSDLGLEGYEQYF. The CDR3 DNA follows: TGTGCCAGCAGTGACCTGGGACTAGAGGGCTACGAGCAGTACTTC. The complete variable domain, with remaining parts taken from reference TRBV11-2 and TRBJ2-7, reads EAGVAQSPRYKIIEKRQSVAFWCNPISGHATLYWYQQILGQGPKLLIQFQNNGVVDDSQLPKDRFSAERLKGVDSTLKIQPAKLEDSAVYLCASSDLGLEGYEQYFGPGTRLTVT.

V is TRBV4-1 and J is TRBJ2-7; TRBD1 or TRBD2 may be the D gene (5 bases each). The CDR3 has 15 amino acids. Trimming took off 4 bases at V and 2 bases at J, with 15 bases between the two ends. Germline assignment: CDR1 MGHRA and CDR2 YSYEKL. For the CDR3, the DNA is TGCGCCAGCAGCCTCGTGACAGAGGGTACCTACGAGCAGTACTTC. Protein sequence: CASSLVTEGTYEQYF.

The chain joins TRBV6-5 to TRBJ1-2, with no clear D. The V end lost 2 bases, the J end lost 6 bases, and 10 bases lay between the germline ends. The length of the CDR3 is 13 residues. Looked up from germline, CDR1 is MNHEY and CDR2 is SVGAGI. The CDR3 coding sequence is TGTGCCAGCAGTTACGGAGGGAGGGATGGCTACACCTTC. Amino acids: CASSYGGRDGYTF.

The rearrangement joins TRBV5-1 to TRBJ1-1; 7 bases are shared with TRBD1. CDR3 length equals 19 residues. Germline-derived CDR1 and CDR2 are SGHRS and YFSETQ. J was trimmed by 1 base and V by 1 base; bases with no gene match: 16. This CDR3 is CASSLRTGRICSGNTEAFF. In nucleotides, the CDR3 is TGCGCCAGCAGCTTGAGGACAGGAAGGATATGTTCGGGGAACACTGAAGCTTTCTTT.

This chain links TRBV27 with TRBJ2-7, with D tentatively TRBD2 (6 bases). Germline values: CDR1 MNHEY, CDR2 SMNVEV (reference sequence). The V end was cut by 3 bases, the J end by 0 bases, with 9 bases between. The CDR3 totals 14 residues. The CDR3 reads CASSLEGFSYEQYF. CDR3 DNA sequence: TGTGCCAGCAGTTTGGAGGGATTCTCCTACGAGCAGTACTTC.

V and J are TRBV5-4 and TRBJ2-1; 14 bases are shared with TRBD2. The CDR3 sequence is 16 residues long. Germline V gene lookup returns CDR1 SGHNT and CDR2 YYREEE (reference sequence). V trimming: 4 bases; J trimming: 9 bases; junction bases outside the gene matches: 9. The CDR3 sequence: CASSVSTGLAGAEQFF. The CDR3 DNA sequence: TGTGCCAGCAGCGTAAGTACGGGACTAGCGGGAGCTGAGCAGTTCTTC.

The rearrangement joins TRBV7-9 to TRBJ1-2; no definite D call. Germline-derived CDR1 and CDR2 are SEHNR and FQNEAQ (reference sequence). The CDR3 is 12 residues long. V lost 2 bases and J 5 bases, leaving 6 bases between the germline ends. CDR3 bases: TGTGCCAGCAGCTTAACCATGTATGGCTACACCTTC. It encodes CASSLTMYGYTF.